These 21 T cell receptor beta chains originate from one sample sequenced in a study of OX40 agonist ivuxolimab in advanced cancers. The method was immunoSEQ multiplex PCR; TCRdb's version includes in-frame clones alone and lacks a portion of them. The sample has 50,000 or so clones; more than 75% are singletons. The sample was CD4+ or CD8+ T cells sorted from blood, taken in a trial of the OX40 agonist ivuxolimab. The origin of the receptors is an adult with an advanced solid tumor such as melanoma, head and neck, liver or kidney cancer.

This chain links TRBV5-1 with TRBJ2-5; 8 nucleotides agree with TRBD1. This CDR3 region has 14 residues. V shed 2 bases and J 5 bases; nucleotides not matched to a gene: 5. CDR1 and CDR2 from the germline V gene are SGHRS and YFSETQ. The CDR3 DNA is TGCGCCAGCAGCTTCGGACAGGGAAGGGAGACCCAGTACTTC. Translation gives CASSFGQGRETQYF.

This clone came up once. The chain employs TRBV7-2 and TRBJ2-7, with TRBD1 matching over 8 bases. V was pared by 5 bases and J by 3 bases, with 3 bases of the junction left unmatched. The CDR3 loop spans 13 amino acids. The germline gives CDR1 SGHTA, CDR2 FQGNSA. The CDR3 loop reads CASSAGTGYEQYF. The CDR3 region has the DNA TGTGCCAGCAGCGCCGGGACAGGCTACGAGCAGTACTTC.

This clone was seen a handful of times. J is TRBJ2-1 and V is TRBV7-8, with 7 bases aligning to TRBD2. Germline V gene lookup returns CDR1 SGHVS and CDR2 FQNEAQ. The CDR3 runs 19 residues. V dropped 2 bases and J dropped 0; count of bases not matched to a gene: 13. CDR3 bases: TGTGCCAGCAGCTTAACCCCAGCGAGCGGGGTAAGCTCCTACAATGAGCAGTTCTTC. It codes for CASSLTPASGVSSYNEQFF.

This rearrangement joins TRBV15 to TRBJ2-3; weak D call: TRBD1 (6 bases). Between the trimmed V and J ends, which lost 8 bases and 4 bases, there was a span of 22 bases. The length of the CDR3 is 16 residues. Germline CDR1 LNHNV, CDR2 YYDKDF (reference sequence). This chain's CDR3 is CATGRGLDRYSDTQYF. CDR3 nucleotide sequence: TGTGCCACCGGACGAGGATTGGACAGATACTCAGATACGCAGTATTTT.

The V call is TRBV5-1, the J call TRBJ1-5, with D unresolved. The germline V gene encodes CDR1 SGHRS and CDR2 YFSETQ. The CDR3 is 13 amino acids. Trimming removed 0 bases at V and 7 bases at J, with 8 bases between. The CDR3 sequence: CASSLGEGQPQHF. CDR3 DNA sequence: TGCGCCAGCAGCTTGGGCGAGGGACAGCCCCAGCATTTT.

Concerning this clone itself: The junction departs from germline at one end; a sequencing error may be responsible. The chain carries TRBV7-7 and TRBJ2-5, with a weak D call TRBD2 (5 bases). The CDR3 covers 13 residues. Germline assignment: CDR1 SSHAT and CDR2 FNYEAQ (reference sequence). This CDR3 reads CASSFTRGETQYF. CDR3 DNA: TGTGCTAGCAGCTTCACCCGGGGAGAGACCCAGTACTTC. The full variable domain, with the rest looked up from reference TRBV7-7 and TRBJ2-5, is GAGVSQSPRYKVTKRGQDVTLRCDPISSHATLYWYQQALGQGPEFLTYFNYEAQPDKSGLPSDRFSAERPEGSISTLTIQRTEQRDSAMYRCASSFTRGETQYFGPGTRLLVL.

The chain joins TRBV7-3 to TRBJ2-3, with D unclear. The V end was cut by 5 bases, the J end by 1 base, with 10 bases between. The CDR3 runs to 14 residues. Germline V gene lookup returns CDR1 SGHTA and CDR2 FQGTGA. The CDR3 DNA reads TGTGCCAGCAGCACCCTATCGGGCACAGATACGCAGTATTTT. Protein sequence: CASSTLSGTDTQYF. The full variable domain, its missing parts supplied by reference TRBV7-3 and TRBJ2-3, is GAGVSQTPSNKVTEKGKYVELRCDPISGHTALYWYRQSLGQGPEFLIYFQGTGAADDSGLPNDRFFAVRPEGSVSTLKIQRTERGDSAVYLCASSTLSGTDTQYFGPGTRLTVL.

V and J are TRBV7-9 and TRBJ2-2, with D possibly TRBD1 on 6 matching bases. CDR1 SEHNR and CDR2 FQNEAQ come from the germline V gene (reference sequence). Trimming shortened V by 5 bases and J by 1 base, and 11 bases separated the two germline ends. The CDR3 length is 15 residues. The CDR3, as DNA: TGTGCCAGCAGCGCACAGGGTGGGAACACCGGGGAGCTGTTTTTT. Its protein product is CASSAQGGNTGELFF.

The rearrangement joins TRBV6-5 to TRBJ1-2; maybe TRBD1 (6 bases). CDR1 MNHEY and CDR2 SVGAGI come from the germline V gene. CDR3 length: 14 residues. The germline V and J ends were trimmed by 4 bases and 2 bases, with 11 bases remaining between them. CDR3 sequence: CASSWAGDNYGYTF. The DNA of the CDR3 is TGTGCCAGCAGTTGGGCAGGGGACAACTATGGCTACACCTTC.

This chain uses TRBV5-4 with TRBJ2-6; D call uncertain. Germline loops: CDR1 SGHNT, CDR2 YYREEE (reference sequence). Trimming stripped 6 bases from V and 0 bases from J, with 7 bases between. The CDR3 length is 14 residues. The CDR3, as DNA: TGTGCCAGCAAGGTTGACTCTGGGGCCAACGTCCTGACTTTC. It encodes CASKVDSGANVLTF.

The V call is TRBV19, the J call TRBJ1-3; D is possibly TRBD1 (6 bases). Germline V gives CDR1 LNHDA, CDR2 SQIVND (reference sequence). Trimming removed 8 bases from V and 0 bases from J, with 11 bases in between. This CDR3 is built from 14 residues. The CDR3 sequence: CASLGQTSGNTIYF. The DNA for the CDR3 is TGTGCCAGTCTCGGACAGACCTCTGGAAACACCATATATTTT.

In its sample, this clone was seen a few times. V gene TRBV25-1 combines with J gene TRBJ1-1; D is unresolved. CDR1 and CDR2 (germline): MGHDK, SYGVNS. CDR3 length: 13 residues. V was trimmed by 1 base and J by 3 bases, leaving 6 bases between them. The CDR3 reads CASSESGDTEAFF. The CDR3 nucleotides are TGTGCCAGCAGTGAATCGGGAGACACTGAAGCTTTCTTT.

The V gene is TRBV19, the J gene TRBJ2-3; no definite D call. In germline, CDR1 is LNHDA, CDR2 SQIVND (reference sequence). V lost 3 bases and J 4 bases, leaving 11 bases between the germline ends. The CDR3 is 14 amino acids. The CDR3 reads CASSIPGRADTQYF. CDR3 DNA: TGTGCCAGTAGTATTCCAGGTAGGGCAGATACGCAGTATTTT.

The chain is built from TRBV27 and TRBJ2-1; 9 bases line up with TRBD1. With V trimmed by 6 bases and J by 6 bases, 15 bases remained unmatched. This CDR3 contains 17 residues. Germline CDR1 is MNHEY and CDR2 is SMNVEV (reference sequence). In DNA form, the CDR3 reads TGTGCCAGCAGCAATCGCCGGACAGGGGAAGGGCGCAATGAGCAGTTCTTC. It translates to CASSNRRTGEGRNEQFF.

This chain uses TRBV5-1 with TRBJ2-4, with D tentatively TRBD1 (5 bases). The CDR3 runs 16 residues. Germline lookup yields CDR1 SGHRS and CDR2 YFSETQ. V was pared by 4 bases and J by 0 bases, with 14 bases between. The CDR3 here is CASSPTTGVAKNIQYF. DNA of the CDR3: TGCGCCAGCAGCCCGACCACAGGAGTAGCCAAAAACATTCAGTACTTC. The whole variable domain, filled in from reference TRBV5-1 and TRBJ2-4, reads KAGVTQTPRYLIKTRGQQVTLSCSPISGHRSVSWYQQTPGQGLQFLFEYFSETQRNKGNFPGRFSGRQFSNSRSEMNVSTLELGDSALYLCASSPTTGVAKNIQYFGAGTRLSVL.

This chain connects TRBV18 to TRBJ1-5, with TRBD1 matching 7 bases. CDR1 is KGHSH and CDR2 is LQKENI in the germline V gene. The length of the CDR3 is 14 residues. V was pared by 2 bases and J by 6 bases, with 4 bases of the junction left unmatched. In nucleotides, the CDR3 is TGTGCCAGCTCACCAGGGACAGCCATTCAGCCCCAGCATTTT. Translation: CASSPGTAIQPQHF.

This rearrangement joins TRBV19 to TRBJ1-2; no clear D gene. The CDR3 has 14 amino acids. Germline CDR1 reads LNHDA; CDR2 reads SQIVND (reference sequence). Trimming left V 1 base short and J 0 bases short, with 6 bases between. The DNA of the CDR3 is TGTGCCAGTAGTATAGTCGGCTCTAACTATGGCTACACCTTC. Its protein product is CASSIVGSNYGYTF.

The chain joins TRBV14 to TRBJ2-3; no firm D call. Germline lookup yields CDR1 SGHDN and CDR2 FVKESK. The CDR3 is 13 residues long. The germline V and J ends were trimmed by 1 base and 4 bases, with 6 bases remaining between them. The CDR3 coding sequence is TGTGCCAGCAGCCAAGGGAACTCAGATACGCAGTATTTT. It is translated as CASSQGNSDTQYF.

The rearrangement uses TRBV5-6 and TRBJ1-6; TRBD1 matches at 8 bases. With 0 bases clipped from V and 7 bases from J, the junction kept 0 bases outside the gene matches. Germline values: CDR1 SGHDT, CDR2 YYEEEE. The CDR3 sequence is 14 residues long. The CDR3 region has the DNA TGTGCCAGCAGCTTGGGGGACAGGAATTCACCCCTCCACTTT. This gives the protein CASSLGDRNSPLHF.

V and J are TRBV30 and TRBJ2-3; D might be TRBD1 (5 bases). CDR1 is GTSNPN, CDR2 SVGIG, per germline (reference sequence). The CDR3 runs to 13 residues. V dropped 1 base and J dropped 3 bases, with 8 bases sitting between them. CDR3 protein: CAWSEGLTDTQYF. The CDR3 DNA follows: TGTGCCTGGAGTGAGGGGCTAACAGATACGCAGTATTTT.

The chain links TRBV5-1 to TRBJ1-2; TRBD1 aligns across 9 bases. Trimming removed 4 bases from V and 8 bases from J; junction bases left unmatched: 9. CDR3 length: 14 residues. Per germline, CDR1 SGHRS and CDR2 YFSETQ. CDR3 protein: CASSRDREGAGYTF. The CDR3 bases are TGCGCCAGCAGCAGGGACAGGGAGGGAGCCGGCTACACCTTC. The full variable domain, with the rest looked up from reference TRBV5-1 and TRBJ1-2, is KAGVTQTPRYLIKTRGQQVTLSCSPISGHRSVSWYQQTPGQGLQFLFEYFSETQRNKGNFPGRFSGRQFSNSRSEMNVSTLELGDSALYLCASSRDREGAGYTFGSGTRLTVV.